Reported below is one T cell receptor beta chain. J gave up 2 bases and V 0 bases, and 1 base lay outside the gene matches. Germline V gene lookup returns CDR1 SGHRS and CDR2 YFSETQ. This CDR3 region has 14 residues. This sample is part of a study of blood T cell repertoires in COVID-19. Study as a whole: Material from acute and convalescent COVID-19 was sourced from the United States, Italy and Spain. PBMCs, B-cell-depleted T cells, or T cells provided the cDNA or gDNA that made up the material.

Authors' methods: Nucleated cell counts were estimated from reference gene primer amplification. Method: immunoSEQ multiplex PCR; TCRdb's copy keeps in-frame clones and lacks some. That table supplies the V and J calls and clone size; D and trimming were determined from the DNA. The sample lists 150,000 to 200,000 clones; 80% to 85% were seen once. The sequence was collected from a human donor with acute or convalescent COVID-19. The donor label of this sample is uncertain. This sequence joins TRBV5-1 and TRBJ2-7; TRBD2 matches 8 bases. Sequencing used peripheral blood. This chain's CDR3 is CASSLEGLAYEQYF. In nucleotides, the CDR3 is TGCGCCAGCAGCTTGGAGGGACTAGCCTACGAGCAGTACTTC.